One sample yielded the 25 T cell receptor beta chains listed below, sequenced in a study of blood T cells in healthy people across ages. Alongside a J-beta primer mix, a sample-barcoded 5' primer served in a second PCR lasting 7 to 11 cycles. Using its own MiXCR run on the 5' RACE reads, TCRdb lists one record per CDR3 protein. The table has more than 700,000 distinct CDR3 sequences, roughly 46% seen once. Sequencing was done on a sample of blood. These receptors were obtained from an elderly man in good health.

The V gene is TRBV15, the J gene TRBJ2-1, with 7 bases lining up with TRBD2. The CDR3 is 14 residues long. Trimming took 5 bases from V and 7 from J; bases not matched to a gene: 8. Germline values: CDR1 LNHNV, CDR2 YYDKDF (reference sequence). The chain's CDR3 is CATSASGGGNEQFF. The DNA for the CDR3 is TGTGCCACCAGCGCCTCGGGGGGAGGGAATGAGCAGTTCTTC.

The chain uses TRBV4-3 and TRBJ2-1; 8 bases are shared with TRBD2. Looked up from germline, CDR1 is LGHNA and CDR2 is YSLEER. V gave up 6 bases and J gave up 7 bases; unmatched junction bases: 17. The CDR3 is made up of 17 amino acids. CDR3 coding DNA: TGCGCCAGCAGACAACAAGTGGGTAGCGGGATTGGGAATGAGCAGTTCTTC. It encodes CASRQQVGSGIGNEQFF.

CDR3 sequence reads: CASSFDRAGTNEKLFF. DNA for the CDR3: TGTGCCAGCAGTTTCGACAGGGCCGGAACTAATGAAAAACTGTTTTTT. The V call is TRBV7-9, the J call TRBJ1-4; TRBD1 agrees at 7 bases. The germline gives CDR1 SEHNR, CDR2 FQNEAQ (reference sequence). The CDR3 length is 16 residues. J lost 1 base, V lost 6 bases, and 8 bases had no gene match.

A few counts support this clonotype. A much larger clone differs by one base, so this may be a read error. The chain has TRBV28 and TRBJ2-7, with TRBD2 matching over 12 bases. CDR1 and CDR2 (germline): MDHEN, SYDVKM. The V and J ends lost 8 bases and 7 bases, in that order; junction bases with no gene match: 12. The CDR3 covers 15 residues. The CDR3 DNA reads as TGTGCCAGCGGAACCGGGACTAGCGGGTTCAATGAGCAGTACTTC. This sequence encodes CASGTGTSGFNEQYF.

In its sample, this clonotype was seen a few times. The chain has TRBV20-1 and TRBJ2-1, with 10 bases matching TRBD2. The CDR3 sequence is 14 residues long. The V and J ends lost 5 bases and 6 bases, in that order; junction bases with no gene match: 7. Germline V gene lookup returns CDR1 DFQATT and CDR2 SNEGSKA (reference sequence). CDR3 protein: CSAPGTSETNEQFF. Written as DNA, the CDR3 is TGCAGTGCTCCCGGGACTAGCGAAACCAATGAGCAGTTCTTC.

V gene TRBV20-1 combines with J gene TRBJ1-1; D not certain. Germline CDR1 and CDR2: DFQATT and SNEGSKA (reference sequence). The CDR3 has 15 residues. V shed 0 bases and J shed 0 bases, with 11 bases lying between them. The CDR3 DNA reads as TGCAGTGCTAGAGATAGCGGGTTCATGAACACTGAAGCTTTCTTT. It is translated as CSARDSGFMNTEAFF.

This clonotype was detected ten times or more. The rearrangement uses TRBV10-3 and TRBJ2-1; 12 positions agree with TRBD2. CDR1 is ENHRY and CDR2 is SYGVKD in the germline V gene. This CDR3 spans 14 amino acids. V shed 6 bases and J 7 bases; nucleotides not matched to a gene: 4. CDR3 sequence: CAIRPGTSGNEQFF. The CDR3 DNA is TGTGCCATCAGGCCCGGGACTAGCGGGAATGAGCAGTTCTTC.

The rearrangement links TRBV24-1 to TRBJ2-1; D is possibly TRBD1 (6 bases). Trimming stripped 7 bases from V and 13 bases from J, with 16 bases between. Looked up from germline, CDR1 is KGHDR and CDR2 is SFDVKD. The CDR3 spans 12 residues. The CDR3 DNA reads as TGTGCCACCAGAGGACAGAAAGAGACCCAGTTCTTC. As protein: CATRGQKETQFF.

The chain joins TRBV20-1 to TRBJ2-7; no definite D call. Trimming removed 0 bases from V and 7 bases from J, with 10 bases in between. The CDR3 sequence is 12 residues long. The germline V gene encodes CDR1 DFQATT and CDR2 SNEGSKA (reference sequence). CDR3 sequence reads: CSARDSLVEQYF. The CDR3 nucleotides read TGCAGTGCTAGAGATTCATTGGTAGAGCAGTACTTC.

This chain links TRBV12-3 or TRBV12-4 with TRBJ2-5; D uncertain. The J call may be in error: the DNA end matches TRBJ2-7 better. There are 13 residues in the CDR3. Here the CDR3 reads CASTLGTGNEQYF. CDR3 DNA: TGTGCCAGCACCCTTGGCACTGGCAACGAGCAGTACTTC.

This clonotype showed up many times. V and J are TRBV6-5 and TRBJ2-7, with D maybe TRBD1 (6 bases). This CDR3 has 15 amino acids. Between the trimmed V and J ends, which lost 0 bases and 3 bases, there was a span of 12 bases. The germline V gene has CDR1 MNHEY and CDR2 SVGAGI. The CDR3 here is CASSYSDRTIYEQYF. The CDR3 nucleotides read TGTGCCAGCAGTTACTCCGACAGGACCATCTACGAGCAGTACTTC.

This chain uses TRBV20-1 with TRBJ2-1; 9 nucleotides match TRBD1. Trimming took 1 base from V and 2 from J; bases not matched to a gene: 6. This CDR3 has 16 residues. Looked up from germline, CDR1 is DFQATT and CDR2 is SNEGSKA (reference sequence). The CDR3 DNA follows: TGCAGTGCTAGAGGATACAGGGGGCAAACCTACAATGAGCAGTTCTTC. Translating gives CSARGYRGQTYNEQFF.

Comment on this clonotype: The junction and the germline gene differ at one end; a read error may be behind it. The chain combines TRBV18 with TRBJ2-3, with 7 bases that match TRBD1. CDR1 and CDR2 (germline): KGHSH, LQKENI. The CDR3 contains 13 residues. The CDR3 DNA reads TGTGCCAGCGCACCGGACAGGCTGGATACGCAGTATTTT. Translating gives CASAPDRLDTQYF.

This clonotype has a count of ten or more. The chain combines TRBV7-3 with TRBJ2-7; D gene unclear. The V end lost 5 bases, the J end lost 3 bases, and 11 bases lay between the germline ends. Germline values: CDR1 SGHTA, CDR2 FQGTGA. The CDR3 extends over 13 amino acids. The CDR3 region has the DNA TGTGCCAGCAGCCTAGGGCAGGACTACGAGCAGTACTTC. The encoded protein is CASSLGQDYEQYF.

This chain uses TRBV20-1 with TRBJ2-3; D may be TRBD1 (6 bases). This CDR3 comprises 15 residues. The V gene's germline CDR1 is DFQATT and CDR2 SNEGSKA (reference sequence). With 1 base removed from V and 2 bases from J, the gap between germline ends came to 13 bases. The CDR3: CSARGTGSATDTQYF. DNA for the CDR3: TGCAGTGCTAGAGGAACAGGGTCGGCCACAGATACGCAGTATTTT.

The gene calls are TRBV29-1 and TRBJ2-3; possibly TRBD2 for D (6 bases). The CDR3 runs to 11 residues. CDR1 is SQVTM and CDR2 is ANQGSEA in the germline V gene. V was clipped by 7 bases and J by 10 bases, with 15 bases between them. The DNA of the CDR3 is TGCAGCGGCGCCCTCCGGGAGTCGCAGTATTTT. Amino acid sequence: CSGALRESQYF.

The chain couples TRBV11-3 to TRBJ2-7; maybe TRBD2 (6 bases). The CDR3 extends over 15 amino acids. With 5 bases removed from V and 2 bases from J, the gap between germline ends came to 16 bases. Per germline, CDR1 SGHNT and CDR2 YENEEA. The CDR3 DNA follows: TGTGCCAGCAGCCCAGGAGGGGCCGGACCCTACGAGCAGTACTTC. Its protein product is CASSPGGAGPYEQYF. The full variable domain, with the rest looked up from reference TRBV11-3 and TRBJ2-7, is EAGVVQSPRYKIIEKKQPVAFWCNPISGHNTLYWYLQNLGQGPELLIRYENEEAVDDSQLPKDRFSAERLKGVDSTLKIQPAELGDSAVYLCASSPGGAGPYEQYFGPGTRLTVT.

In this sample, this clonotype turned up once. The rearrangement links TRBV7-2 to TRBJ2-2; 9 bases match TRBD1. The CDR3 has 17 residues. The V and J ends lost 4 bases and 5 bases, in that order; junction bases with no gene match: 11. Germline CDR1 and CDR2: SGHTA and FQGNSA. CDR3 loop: CASSSRTGARGTGELFF. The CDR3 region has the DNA TGTGCCAGCAGCTCCCGGACAGGGGCCCGAGGAACCGGGGAGCTGTTTTTT.

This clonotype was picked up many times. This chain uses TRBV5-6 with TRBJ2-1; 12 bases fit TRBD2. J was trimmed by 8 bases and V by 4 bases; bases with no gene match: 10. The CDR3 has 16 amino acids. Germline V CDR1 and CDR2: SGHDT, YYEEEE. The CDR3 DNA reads TGTGCCAGCAGCGGGGAGACTAGCGGGAGTTCCCATGAGCAGTTCTTC. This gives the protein CASSGETSGSSHEQFF.

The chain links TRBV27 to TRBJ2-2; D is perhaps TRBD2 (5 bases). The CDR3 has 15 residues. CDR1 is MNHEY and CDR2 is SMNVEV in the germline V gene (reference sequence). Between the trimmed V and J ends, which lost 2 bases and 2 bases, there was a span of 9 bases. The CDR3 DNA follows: TGTGCCAGCAGTTTAGGGCTAGCAAACACCGGGGAGCTGTTTTTT. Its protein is CASSLGLANTGELFF.

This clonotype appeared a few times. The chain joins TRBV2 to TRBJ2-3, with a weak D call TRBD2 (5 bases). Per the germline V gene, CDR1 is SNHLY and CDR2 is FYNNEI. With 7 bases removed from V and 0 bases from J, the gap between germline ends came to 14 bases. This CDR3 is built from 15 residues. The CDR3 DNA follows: TGTGCCAGCATGGGGAGTACCTTGAGCACAGATACGCAGTATTTT. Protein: CASMGSTLSTDTQYF.

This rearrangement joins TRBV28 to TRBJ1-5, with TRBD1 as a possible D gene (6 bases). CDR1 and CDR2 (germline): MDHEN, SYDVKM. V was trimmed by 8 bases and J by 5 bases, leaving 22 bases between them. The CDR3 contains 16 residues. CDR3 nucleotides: TGTGCCAGCCTTGGGGGGGCGGCGGGTGGGCATCAGCCCCAGCATTTT. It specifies CASLGGAAGGHQPQHF.

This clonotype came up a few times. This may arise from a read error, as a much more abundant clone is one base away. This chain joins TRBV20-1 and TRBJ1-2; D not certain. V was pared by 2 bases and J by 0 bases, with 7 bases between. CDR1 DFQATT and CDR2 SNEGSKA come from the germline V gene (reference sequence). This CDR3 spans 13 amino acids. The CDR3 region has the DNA TGCAGTGCTAGAAGCAGTTCTAACTATGGCTACACCTTC. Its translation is CSARSSSNYGYTF.

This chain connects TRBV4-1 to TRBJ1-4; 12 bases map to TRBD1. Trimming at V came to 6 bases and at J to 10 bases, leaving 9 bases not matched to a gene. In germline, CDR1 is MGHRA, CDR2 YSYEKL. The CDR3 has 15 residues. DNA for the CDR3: TGCGCCAGCAGGAAGGGACAGGGGGCGCGTGGAAAACTGTTTTTT. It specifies CASRKGQGARGKLFF.

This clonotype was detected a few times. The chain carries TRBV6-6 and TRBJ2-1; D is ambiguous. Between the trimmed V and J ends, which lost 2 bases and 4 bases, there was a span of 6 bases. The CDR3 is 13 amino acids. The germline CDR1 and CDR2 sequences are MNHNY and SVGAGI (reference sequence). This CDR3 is CASSYEQYNEQFF. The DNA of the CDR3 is TGTGCCAGCAGTTACGAGCAATACAATGAGCAGTTCTTC.